The 21 T cell receptor beta chains listed next were all sequenced from one sample in a study of blood T cell repertoires in COVID-19. The protocol was immunoSEQ multiplex PCR, while the TCRdb copy is restricted to in-frame clones and leaves out a portion. The sample consists of 110,000 to 150,000 clones, approximately 80% of them appearing once. Sequencing was performed on peripheral blood. These receptors were taken from a human donor in a cohort sampled during active COVID-19.

This clone occurred once. The CDR3 sequence: CASRPSGVDEQFF. The CDR3, as DNA: TGTGCCAGCAGACCTAGCGGGGTCGATGAGCAGTTCTTC. This chain uses TRBV6-2 or TRBV6-3 with TRBJ2-1; 9 bases line up with TRBD2. The CDR3 runs to 13 residues. Germline lookup yields CDR1 MNHEY and CDR2 SVGEGT. V trimming: 6 bases; J trimming: 8 bases; junction bases outside the gene matches: 5.

This clone is a singleton in its sample. This chain joins TRBV19 and TRBJ1-1, with D tentatively TRBD1 (5 bases). Germline V gene lookup returns CDR1 LNHDA and CDR2 SQIVND (reference sequence). The CDR3 length is 11 residues. Trimming left V 7 bases short and J 10 bases short, with 13 bases between. The CDR3 loop is CASTRGLGAFF. CDR3 coding DNA: TGTGCCAGTACACGGGGGTTAGGAGCTTTCTTT.

This chain joins TRBV9 and TRBJ2-7, with 9 bases identical to TRBD2. After removal of 0 bases from V and 1 base from J, the junction contained 2 bases not matched to a gene. This CDR3 is built from 15 residues. Per germline, CDR1 SGDLS and CDR2 YYNGEE. CDR3 in amino acids: CASSVGAGGSYEQYF. DNA of the CDR3: TGTGCCAGCAGCGTAGGAGCGGGGGGTTCCTACGAGCAGTACTTC. The variable domain in full, completed from reference TRBV9 and TRBJ2-7, reads DSGVTQTPKHLITATGQRVTLRCSPRSGDLSVYWYQQSLDQGLQFLIQYYNGEERAKGNILERFSAQQFPDLHSELNLSSLELGDSALYFCASSVGAGGSYEQYFGPGTRLTVT.

This sequence joins TRBV19 and TRBJ1-6; D remains ambiguous. This CDR3 region has 14 residues. The V end was cut by 3 bases, the J end by 4 bases, with 7 bases between. Germline V gives CDR1 LNHDA, CDR2 SQIVND (reference sequence). The CDR3 DNA reads TGTGCCAGTAGTATCACGGGTTATAATTCACCCCTCCACTTT. It yields the protein CASSITGYNSPLHF.

V usage is TRBV29-1 and J usage is TRBJ2-7; 13 bases map to TRBD2. Germline loops: CDR1 SQVTM, CDR2 ANQGSEA. There are 13 residues in the CDR3. Trimming at V came to 4 bases and at J to 3 bases, leaving 0 bases not matched to a gene. CDR3 DNA: TGCAGCGTTGGGACTAGCGGGAGCTACGAGCAGTACTTC. Translating it yields CSVGTSGSYEQYF.

This clone was recorded once. The gene calls are TRBV9 and TRBJ2-3; D is ambiguous. The CDR3 has 11 residues. From germline, CDR1 is SGDLS and CDR2 YYNGEE. V shed 3 bases and J shed 5 bases, with 4 bases lying between them. DNA for the CDR3: TGTGCCAGCAGCGCCCTAGATACGCAGTATTTT. The encoded protein is CASSALDTQYF.

The chain carries TRBV4-3 and TRBJ1-3, with D perhaps TRBD1 (5 bases). Germline V gives CDR1 LGHNA, CDR2 YSLEER. Deletions cut 1 base from V and 2 bases from J, with 9 bases between. This CDR3 region has 15 residues. CDR3 sequence reads: CASSQAWGAGNTIYF. CDR3 in DNA: TGCGCCAGCAGCCAAGCGTGGGGGGCTGGAAACACCATATATTTT.

The rearrangement links TRBV7-9 to TRBJ1-2, with D possibly being TRBD1 (6 bases). The CDR3 length is 12 residues. Germline assignment: CDR1 SEHNR and CDR2 FQNEAQ (reference sequence). The germline V and J ends were trimmed by 0 bases and 7 bases, with 6 bases remaining between them. CDR3: CASSLAGAGYTF. Here the CDR3 DNA reads TGTGCCAGCAGCTTAGCGGGGGCTGGCTACACCTTC.

This clone was counted between two and nine times. This chain links TRBV6-2 or TRBV6-3 with TRBJ1-5, with D unclear. The CDR3 sequence is 12 residues long. V lost 6 bases, J lost 5 bases, and 8 bases lay in between. Germline CDR1 reads MNHEY; CDR2 reads SVGEGT. CDR3 DNA sequence: TGTGCCAGCAGCCTGAACTATCAGCCCCAGCATTTT. It translates to CASSLNYQPQHF.

The chain recombines TRBV29-1 with TRBJ1-2; D might be TRBD1 (6 bases). CDR3 length: 14 residues. V was trimmed by 3 bases and J by 4 bases, leaving 15 bases between them. Germline CDR1 and CDR2: SQVTM and ANQGSEA. The CDR3 loop is CSVDAGEGGYGYTF. The CDR3 nucleotides are TGCAGCGTTGACGCGGGGGAGGGGGGCTATGGCTACACCTTC.

In DNA, the CDR3 is TGTGCCAGCAGCCAACGGACAGGGGGGCCAGAGACCCAGTACTTC. Protein: CASSQRTGGPETQYF. J is TRBJ2-5 and V is TRBV3-1 (or the pseudogene TRBV3-2); 10 bases line up with TRBD1. CDR1 is LGHDT and CDR2 is YNNKEL in the germline V gene (reference sequence). The CDR3 sequence is 15 residues long. V shed 2 bases and J 4 bases; nucleotides not matched to a gene: 4.

As DNA, the CDR3 is TGTGCCAGCAGTCAAGGGGGACGGCAAGAGACCCAGTACTTC. It encodes CASSQGGRQETQYF. V is TRBV6-2 or TRBV6-3 and J is TRBJ2-5; D may be TRBD1 (6 bases). Between the trimmed V and J ends, which lost 5 bases and 2 bases, there was a span of 12 bases. Germline V lookup: CDR1 MNHEY, CDR2 SVGEGT. The CDR3 contains 14 residues.

This chain connects TRBV18 to TRBJ2-1; 8 nucleotides agree with TRBD1. CDR3 length: 17 amino acids. Per germline, CDR1 KGHSH and CDR2 LQKENI. J was trimmed by 3 bases and V by 4 bases; bases with no gene match: 11. CDR3 region: CASSHRTGTGYYNEQFF. The CDR3 DNA sequence: TGTGCCAGCTCACATCGGACCGGGACAGGATACTACAATGAGCAGTTCTTC.

This chain joins TRBV4-3 and TRBJ1-4, with D perhaps TRBD1 (5 bases). Germline V gene sequence: CDR1 LGHNA, CDR2 YSLEER. The CDR3 sequence is 14 residues long. V lost 2 bases and J 5 bases, leaving 9 bases between the germline ends. The CDR3 loop reads CASSQQGLNEKLFF. For the CDR3, the DNA is TGCGCCAGCAGCCAACAGGGATTGAATGAAAAACTGTTTTTT.

This clone was observed a handful of times. The V call is TRBV5-6, the J call TRBJ2-5; D not certain. CDR1 SGHDT and CDR2 YYEEEE come from the germline V gene. V lost 3 bases, J lost 5 bases, and 8 bases lay in between. The CDR3 has 12 amino acids. DNA of the CDR3: TGTGCCAGCAGCTCTTCCGGGGAGACCCAGTACTTC. It codes for CASSSSGETQYF.

The V and J genes are TRBV6-1 and TRBJ1-2; TRBD1 matches 9 bases. The CDR3 sequence is 16 residues long. V dropped 4 bases and J dropped 2; count of bases not matched to a gene: 8. The germline V gene encodes CDR1 MNHNS and CDR2 SASEGT. The CDR3 region has the DNA TGTGCCAGCAGTGTACAAACCGGGACAGGGAACTATGGCTACACCTTC. Protein: CASSVQTGTGNYGYTF.

This rearrangement joins TRBV2 to TRBJ2-7; 8 bases fit TRBD1. The V gene's germline CDR1 is SNHLY and CDR2 FYNNEI. Trimming at V came to 0 bases and at J to 0 bases, leaving 10 bases not matched to a gene. The CDR3 contains 18 residues. The CDR3 loop is CASSEALLWTGNSYEQYF. The CDR3, as DNA: TGTGCCAGCAGTGAAGCCCTCCTTTGGACAGGGAACTCCTACGAGCAGTACTTC.

The J gene is TRBJ2-3, the V gene TRBV3-1 (or the pseudogene TRBV3-2); TRBD2 matches at 11 bases. CDR3 length equals 15 residues. Germline V gene lookup returns CDR1 LGHDT and CDR2 YNNKEL (reference sequence). After removal of 4 bases from V and 6 bases from J, the junction contained 6 bases not matched to a gene. The CDR3 DNA reads as TGTGCCAGCAGCCTGGGACTAGCGGCGGGGGATACGCAGTATTTT. It is translated as CASSLGLAAGDTQYF.

The chain has TRBV15 and TRBJ2-5; D is perhaps TRBD1 (6 bases). V shed 2 bases and J shed 7 bases, with 20 bases lying between them. Germline CDR1 LNHNV, CDR2 YYDKDF (reference sequence). The CDR3 has 16 residues. CDR3 in DNA: TGTGCCACCAGCAGAACCCATTCGGGGAAAGGGGGGACCCAGTACTTC. It yields the protein CATSRTHSGKGGTQYF.

The chain couples TRBV7-8 to TRBJ1-2, with D hard to call. Germline CDR1 SGHVS, CDR2 FQNEAQ. V was cut by 5 bases and J by 2 bases, with 15 bases left in between. This CDR3 spans 15 amino acids. The DNA for the CDR3 is TGTGCCAGCAGCCAGGTTGCAGCGCCAAACTATGGCTACACCTTC. Amino acids: CASSQVAAPNYGYTF.

The gene calls are TRBV6-2 or TRBV6-3 and TRBJ2-3, with 7 bases aligning to TRBD1. V shed 2 bases and J 0 bases; nucleotides not matched to a gene: 11. CDR3 length: 18 amino acids. The germline V gene encodes CDR1 MNHEY and CDR2 SVGEGT. Here the CDR3 reads CASSYQLGQFLSTDTQYF. The CDR3 DNA reads as TGTGCCAGCAGTTACCAATTGGGACAGTTCCTTAGCACAGATACGCAGTATTTT.